The clone carrying this T cell receptor beta chain appeared a few times. This sample was taken from a study of identical twins. TCRdb ran MiXCR on the 5' RACE reads and lists one entry per CDR3 protein. The sample has some 560,000 distinct CDR3 sequences, more than 9% seen once; the top ten hold 2.5% to 3%. Germline V gene lookup returns CDR1 SGHDT and CDR2 YYEEEE. This CDR3 spans 16 amino acids. V lost 4 bases and J lost 3, with 19 bases in between. These same records also appear under a second study, on yellow fever vaccine responses in identical twins.

The clonotype comes from a woman under 30 in good health. This chain uses TRBV5-6 with TRBJ2-5, with D uncertain. The sample consisted of PBMCs. The CDR3 loop is CASSMQTTTKKETQYF. CDR3 nucleotide sequence: TGTGCCAGCAGCATGCAGACGACGACCAAAAAAGAGACCCAGTACTTC.